The 4 T cell receptor beta chains listed next were all sequenced from one sample in a study of T-cell memory formation after mild COVID-19. A single record per CDR3 protein comes from TCRdb applying MiXCR to the 5' RACE reads. The sample lists approximately 450,000 distinct CDR3 sequences, 15% to 20% occurring once. The sample taken for sequencing was PBMCs or a T cell subset sorted from them (not recorded which). All receptors derive from an adult woman who had mild COVID-19 (a few samples of this study predate the infection). Cell type and time point are not known.

For the CDR3, the DNA is TGTGCCAGCAGGGGGGGACTAGCGGGAGCCAACACCGGGGAGCTGTTTTTT. Translation: CASRGGLAGANTGELFF. The V call is TRBV7-2, the J call TRBJ2-2; 14 nucleotides match TRBD2. The J segment lost 2 bases and the V segment lost 6 bases, leaving 5 bases of the junction unmatched. Germline V CDR1 and CDR2: SGHTA, FQGNSA. The CDR3 is made up of 17 amino acids.

This chain uses TRBV6-1 with TRBJ2-1, with D unresolved. With 1 base removed from V and 12 bases from J, the gap between germline ends came to 7 bases. Germline CDR1 is MNHNS and CDR2 is SASEGT. CDR3 length equals 11 residues. The CDR3 region has the DNA TGTGCCAGCAGTGAAGTTATATCGCAGTTCTTC. Its protein is CASSEVISQFF.

This clonotype was counted many times. This chain connects TRBV9 to TRBJ2-2; 9 bases line up with TRBD2. The CDR3 spans 16 residues. The germline CDR1 and CDR2 sequences are SGDLS and YYNGEE. V was clipped by 4 bases and J by 6 bases; unmatched bases: 10. DNA of the CDR3: TGTGCCAGCAGCAACAGGGCGGGAGGGGCGTCCGGGGAGCTGTTTTTT. It specifies CASSNRAGGASGELFF.

This rearrangement joins TRBV30 to TRBJ2-1; 10 nucleotides match TRBD2. This CDR3 contains 13 residues. V lost 3 bases and J lost 6; bases outside the gene matches: 2. Germline assignment: CDR1 GTSNPN and CDR2 SVGIG (reference sequence). The CDR3 DNA follows: TGTGCCTGGAGCCTAGCGGGGGTCAATGAGCAGTTCTTC. Its translation is CAWSLAGVNEQFF.